The source of this T cell receptor (beta chain) is a study of blood T cell repertoires in COVID-19. About the research overall: Specimens from acute and convalescent COVID-19 originated in the United States, Italy and Spain. PBMCs, B-cell-depleted T cells, or T cells provided the cDNA or gDNA that made up the material.

Original analysis: Reference gene primer amplification gave estimated nucleated cell counts. Clones were sequenced by immunoSEQ multiplex PCR, and TCRdb holds only the in-frame ones, with some missing. V and J calls plus clone size are reproduced from that table; the DNA served to infer D and trimming. The sample contains 300,000 to 400,000 clones, approximately 89% of which appear only once. The specimen sequenced was peripheral blood. The TCR originated in a woman between 18 and 30 years old who had recovered from COVID-19.

CDR3 loop: CASSFLKAGVGELFF. In DNA, the CDR3 is TGCGCCAGCAGCTTTCTGAAAGCGGGAGTCGGGGAGCTGTTTTTT. The chain recombines TRBV5-1 with TRBJ2-2; 8 nucleotides match TRBD2. Germline V gives CDR1 SGHRS, CDR2 YFSETQ. The CDR3 has 15 residues. With V trimmed by 2 bases and J by 7 bases, 7 bases remained unmatched.